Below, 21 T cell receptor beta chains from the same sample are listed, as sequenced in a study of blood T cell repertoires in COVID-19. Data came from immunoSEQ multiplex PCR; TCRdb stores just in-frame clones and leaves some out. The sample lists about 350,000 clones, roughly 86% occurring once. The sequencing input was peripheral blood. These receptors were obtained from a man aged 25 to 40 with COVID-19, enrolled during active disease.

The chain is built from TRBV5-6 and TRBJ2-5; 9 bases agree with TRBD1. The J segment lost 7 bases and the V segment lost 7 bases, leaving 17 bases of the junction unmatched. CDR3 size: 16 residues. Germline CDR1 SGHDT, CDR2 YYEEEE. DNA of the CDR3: TGTGCCAGCCGTGAGATCGGACAGGGGACGGGAGGGACCCAGTACTTC. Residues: CASREIGQGTGGTQYF.

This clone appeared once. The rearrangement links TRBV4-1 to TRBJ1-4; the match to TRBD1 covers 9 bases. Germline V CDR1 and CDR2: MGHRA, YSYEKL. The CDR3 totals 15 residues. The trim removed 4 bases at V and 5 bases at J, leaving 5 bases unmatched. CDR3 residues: CASSPRQGENEKLFF. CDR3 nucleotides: TGCGCCAGCAGCCCACGACAGGGGGAGAATGAAAAACTGTTTTTT.

In DNA form, the CDR3 reads TGTGCCTGCCTCAGACAGGCCTCTGAAGCTTTCTTT. Protein: CACLRQASEAFF. The chain employs TRBV30 and TRBJ1-1; D may be TRBD1 (6 bases). From germline, CDR1 is GTSNPN and CDR2 SVGIG (reference sequence). V lost 6 bases and J lost 6, with 14 bases in between. The CDR3 is 12 amino acids.

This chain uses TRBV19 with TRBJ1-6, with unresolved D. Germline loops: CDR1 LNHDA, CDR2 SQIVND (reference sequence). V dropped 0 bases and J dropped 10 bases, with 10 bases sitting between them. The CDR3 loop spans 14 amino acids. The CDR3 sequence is CASSIDGNVSPLHF. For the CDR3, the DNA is TGTGCCAGTAGTATAGATGGCAACGTGTCACCCCTCCACTTT.

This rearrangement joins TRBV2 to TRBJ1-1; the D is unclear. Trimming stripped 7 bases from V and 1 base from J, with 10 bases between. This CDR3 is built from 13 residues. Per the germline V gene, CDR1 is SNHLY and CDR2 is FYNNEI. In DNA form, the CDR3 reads TGTGCCAGCATTGACCGGTCGAACACTGAAGCTTTCTTT. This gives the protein CASIDRSNTEAFF.

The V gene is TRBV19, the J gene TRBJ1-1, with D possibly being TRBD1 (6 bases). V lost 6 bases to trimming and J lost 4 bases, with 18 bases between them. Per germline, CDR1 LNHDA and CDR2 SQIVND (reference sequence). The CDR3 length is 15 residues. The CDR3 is CASRPLARGGTEAFF. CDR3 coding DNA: TGTGCCAGTAGGCCCCTGGCCAGGGGTGGCACTGAAGCTTTCTTT.

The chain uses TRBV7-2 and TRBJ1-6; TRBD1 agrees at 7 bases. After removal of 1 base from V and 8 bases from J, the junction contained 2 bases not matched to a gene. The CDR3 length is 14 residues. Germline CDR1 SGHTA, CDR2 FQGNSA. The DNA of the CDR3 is TGTGCCAGCAGCTTAGGACAGGGATATTCACCCCTCCACTTT. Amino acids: CASSLGQGYSPLHF.

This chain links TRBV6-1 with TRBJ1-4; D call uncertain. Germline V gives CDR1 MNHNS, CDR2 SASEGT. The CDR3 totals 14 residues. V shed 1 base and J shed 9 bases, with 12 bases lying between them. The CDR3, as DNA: TGTGCCAGCAGTGAAGGGTCTCGGGTGAAAAAACTGTTTTTT. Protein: CASSEGSRVKKLFF.

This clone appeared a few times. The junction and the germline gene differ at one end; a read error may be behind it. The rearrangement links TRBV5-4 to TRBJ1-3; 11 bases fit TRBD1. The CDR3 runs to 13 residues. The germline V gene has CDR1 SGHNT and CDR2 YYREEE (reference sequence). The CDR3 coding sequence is TGTGCCAGCAGCTTGCAGGACAGGGGGCACTTCAGTTTT. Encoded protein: CASSLQDRGHFSF. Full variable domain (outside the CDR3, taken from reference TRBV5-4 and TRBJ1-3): ETGVTQSPTHLIKTRGQQVTLRCSSQSGHNTVSWYQQALGQGPQFIFQYYREEENGRGNFPPRFSGLQFPNYSSELNVNALELDDSALYLCASSLQDRGHFSFGEGSWLTVV.

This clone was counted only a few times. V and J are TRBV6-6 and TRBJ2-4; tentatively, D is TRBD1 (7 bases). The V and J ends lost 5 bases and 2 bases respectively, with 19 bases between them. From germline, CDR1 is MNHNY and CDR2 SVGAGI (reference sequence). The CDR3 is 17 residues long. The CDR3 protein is CASSPFNRGGTKNIQYF. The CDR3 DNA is TGTGCCAGCAGTCCCTTTAACAGGGGAGGAACCAAAAACATTCAGTACTTC.

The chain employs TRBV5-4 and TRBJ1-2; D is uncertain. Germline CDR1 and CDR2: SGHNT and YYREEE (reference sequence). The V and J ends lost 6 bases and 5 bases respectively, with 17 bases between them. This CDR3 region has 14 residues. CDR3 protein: CASTRSTVEYGYTF. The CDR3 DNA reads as TGTGCCAGCACGAGGTCGACCGTAGAATATGGCTACACCTTC.

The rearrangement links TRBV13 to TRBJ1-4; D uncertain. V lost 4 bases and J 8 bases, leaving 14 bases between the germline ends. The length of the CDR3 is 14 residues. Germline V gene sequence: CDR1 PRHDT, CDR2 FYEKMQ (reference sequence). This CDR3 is CASSSRGMGEKLFF. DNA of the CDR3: TGTGCCAGCAGCTCCCGGGGAATGGGGGAAAAACTGTTTTTT.

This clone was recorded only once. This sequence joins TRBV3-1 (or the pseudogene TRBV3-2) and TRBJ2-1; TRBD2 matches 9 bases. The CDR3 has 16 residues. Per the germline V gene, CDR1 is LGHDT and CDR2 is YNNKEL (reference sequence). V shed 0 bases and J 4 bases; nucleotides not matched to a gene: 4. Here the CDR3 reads CASSQERRGGYNEQFF. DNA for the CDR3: TGTGCCAGCAGCCAAGAGAGGCGGGGGGGGTACAATGAGCAGTTCTTC.

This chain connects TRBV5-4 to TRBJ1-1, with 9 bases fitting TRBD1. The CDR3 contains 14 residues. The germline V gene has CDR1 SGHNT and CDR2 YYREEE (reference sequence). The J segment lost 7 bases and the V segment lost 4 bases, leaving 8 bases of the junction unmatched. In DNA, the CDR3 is TGTGCCAGCAGCACAATTGGGACAGGGAATGAAGCTTTCTTT. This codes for CASSTIGTGNEAFF.

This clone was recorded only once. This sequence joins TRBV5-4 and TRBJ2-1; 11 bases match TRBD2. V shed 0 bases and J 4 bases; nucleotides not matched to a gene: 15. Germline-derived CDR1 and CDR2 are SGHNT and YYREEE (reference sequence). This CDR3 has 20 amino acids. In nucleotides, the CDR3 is TGTGCCAGCAGCTTGGTTTCCCCTGGTAGCGGGGGGGCCAGTTACAATGAGCAGTTCTTC. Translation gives CASSLVSPGSGGASYNEQFF.

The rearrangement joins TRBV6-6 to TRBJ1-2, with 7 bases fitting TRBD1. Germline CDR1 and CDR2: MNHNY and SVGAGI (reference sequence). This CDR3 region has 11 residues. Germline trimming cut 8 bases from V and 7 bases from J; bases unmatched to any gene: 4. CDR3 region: CASARGSGYTF. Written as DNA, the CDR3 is TGTGCCAGCGCCAGGGGGAGTGGCTACACCTTC.

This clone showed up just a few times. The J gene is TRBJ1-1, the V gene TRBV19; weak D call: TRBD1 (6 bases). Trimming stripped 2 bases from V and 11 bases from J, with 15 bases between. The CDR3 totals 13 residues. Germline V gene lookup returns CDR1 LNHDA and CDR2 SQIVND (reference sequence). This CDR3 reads CASSITGLTGAFF. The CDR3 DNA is TGTGCCAGTAGTATAACAGGGCTTACGGGGGCTTTCTTT.

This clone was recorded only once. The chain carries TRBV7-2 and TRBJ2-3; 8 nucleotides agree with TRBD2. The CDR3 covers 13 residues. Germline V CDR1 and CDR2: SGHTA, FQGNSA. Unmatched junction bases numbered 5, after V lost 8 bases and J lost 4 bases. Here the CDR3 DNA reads TGTGCCAGCCGGGAGGGGAATGCAGATACGCAGTATTTT. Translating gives CASREGNADTQYF. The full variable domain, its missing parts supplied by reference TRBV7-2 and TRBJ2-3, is GAGVSQSPSNKVTEKGKDVELRCDPISGHTALYWYRQSLGQGLEFLIYFQGNSAPDKSGLPSDRFSAERTGGSVSTLTIQRTQQEDSAVYLCASREGNADTQYFGPGTRLTVL.

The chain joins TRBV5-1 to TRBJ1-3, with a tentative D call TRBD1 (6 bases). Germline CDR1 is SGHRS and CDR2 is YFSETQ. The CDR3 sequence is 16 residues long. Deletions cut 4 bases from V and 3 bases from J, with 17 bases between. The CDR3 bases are TGCGCCAGCAGCGCCCAGAGGGGGTTACGTGGAAACACCATATATTTT. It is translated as CASSAQRGLRGNTIYF. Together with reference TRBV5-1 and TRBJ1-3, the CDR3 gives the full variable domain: KAGVTQTPRYLIKTRGQQVTLSCSPISGHRSVSWYQQTPGQGLQFLFEYFSETQRNKGNFPGRFSGRQFSNSRSEMNVSTLELGDSALYLCASSAQRGLRGNTIYFGEGSWLTVV.

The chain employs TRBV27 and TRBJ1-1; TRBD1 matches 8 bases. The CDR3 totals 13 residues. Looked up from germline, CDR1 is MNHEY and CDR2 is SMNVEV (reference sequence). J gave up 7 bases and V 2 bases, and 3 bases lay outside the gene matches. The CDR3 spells CASSLTTGGEAFF. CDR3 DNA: TGTGCCAGCAGTTTAACCACAGGGGGTGAAGCTTTCTTT.

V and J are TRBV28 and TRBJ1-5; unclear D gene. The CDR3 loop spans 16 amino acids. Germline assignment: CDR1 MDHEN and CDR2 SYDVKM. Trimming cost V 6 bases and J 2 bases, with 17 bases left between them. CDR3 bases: TGTGCCAGCAGCAGCTTTGTACCCGGGGGCAATCAGCCCCAGCATTTT. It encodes CASSSFVPGGNQPQHF.